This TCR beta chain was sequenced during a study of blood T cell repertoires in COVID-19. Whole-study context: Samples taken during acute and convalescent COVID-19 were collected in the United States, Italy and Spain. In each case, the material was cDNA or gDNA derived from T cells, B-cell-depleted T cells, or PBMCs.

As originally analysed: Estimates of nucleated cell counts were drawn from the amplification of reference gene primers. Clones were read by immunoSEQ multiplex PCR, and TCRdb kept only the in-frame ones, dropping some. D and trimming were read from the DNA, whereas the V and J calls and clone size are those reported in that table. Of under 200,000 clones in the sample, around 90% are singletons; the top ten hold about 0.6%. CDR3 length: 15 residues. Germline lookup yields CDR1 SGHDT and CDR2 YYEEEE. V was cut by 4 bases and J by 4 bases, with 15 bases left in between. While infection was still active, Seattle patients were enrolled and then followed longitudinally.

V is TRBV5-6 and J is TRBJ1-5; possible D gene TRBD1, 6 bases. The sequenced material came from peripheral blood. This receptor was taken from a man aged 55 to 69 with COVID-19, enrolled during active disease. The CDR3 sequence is CASSRGALGNQPQHF. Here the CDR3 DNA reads TGTGCCAGCAGCCGGGGGGCCTTGGGTAATCAGCCCCAGCATTTT. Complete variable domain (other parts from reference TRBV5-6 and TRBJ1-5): DAGVTQSPTHLIKTRGQQVTLRCSPKSGHDTVSWYQQALGQGPQFIFQYYEEEERQRGNFPDRFSGHQFPNYSSELNVNALLLGDSALYLCASSRGALGNQPQHFGDGTRLSIL.